This T cell receptor beta chain came from a study of T cell responses to AZD1222 COVID-19 vaccine. Germline V lookup: CDR1 SQVTM, CDR2 ANQGSEA. The V end lost 4 bases, the J end lost 5 bases, and 11 bases lay between the germline ends. The CDR3 contains 12 residues. Produced via immunoSEQ multiplex PCR; TCRdb's table is partial and in-frame only. The sample contains approximately 100,000 clones, about 88% of which appear only once. This clone was seen once. Sequencing used peripheral blood, obtained on day 0 of AZD1222 vaccination. The receptor comes from an adult in good health. The genes are TRBV29-1 and TRBJ2-5; no reliable D call. The CDR3 loop is CSVVLTWETQYF. CDR3 nucleotides: TGCAGCGTTGTCTTAACATGGGAGACCCAGTACTTC.